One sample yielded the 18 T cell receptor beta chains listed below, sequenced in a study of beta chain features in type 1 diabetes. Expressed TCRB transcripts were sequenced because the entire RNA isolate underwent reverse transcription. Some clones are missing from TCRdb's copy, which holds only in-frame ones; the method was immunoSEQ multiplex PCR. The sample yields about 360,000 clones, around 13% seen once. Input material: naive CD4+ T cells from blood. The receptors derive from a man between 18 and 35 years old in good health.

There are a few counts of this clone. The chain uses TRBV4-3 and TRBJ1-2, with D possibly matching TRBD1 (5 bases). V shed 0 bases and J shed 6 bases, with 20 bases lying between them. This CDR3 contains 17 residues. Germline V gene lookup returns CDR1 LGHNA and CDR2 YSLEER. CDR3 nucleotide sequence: TGCGCCAGCAGCCAAGATATGAAGGGCAGGGTGGGTGATGGCTACACCTTC. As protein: CASSQDMKGRVGDGYTF.

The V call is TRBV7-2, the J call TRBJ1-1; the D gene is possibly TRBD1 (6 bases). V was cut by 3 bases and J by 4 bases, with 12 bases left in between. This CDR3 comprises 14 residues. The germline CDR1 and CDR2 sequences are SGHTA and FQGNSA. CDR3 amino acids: CASSLPGAGTEAFF. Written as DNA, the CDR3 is TGTGCCAGCAGCTTGCCAGGGGCAGGCACTGAAGCTTTCTTT.

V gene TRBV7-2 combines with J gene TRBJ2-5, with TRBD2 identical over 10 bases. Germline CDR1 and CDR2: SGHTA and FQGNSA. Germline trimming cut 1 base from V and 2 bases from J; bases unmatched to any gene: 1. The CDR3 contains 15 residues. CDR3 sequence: CASSLGTSGQETQYF. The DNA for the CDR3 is TGTGCCAGCAGCTTAGGGACTAGCGGACAAGAGACCCAGTACTTC.

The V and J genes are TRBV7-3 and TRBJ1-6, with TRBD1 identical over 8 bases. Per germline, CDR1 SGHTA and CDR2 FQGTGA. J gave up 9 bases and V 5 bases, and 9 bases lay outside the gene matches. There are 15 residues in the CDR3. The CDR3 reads CASSLDPGGRSPLHF. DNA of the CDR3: TGTGCCAGCAGCCTCGACCCAGGGGGCCGTTCACCCCTCCACTTT.

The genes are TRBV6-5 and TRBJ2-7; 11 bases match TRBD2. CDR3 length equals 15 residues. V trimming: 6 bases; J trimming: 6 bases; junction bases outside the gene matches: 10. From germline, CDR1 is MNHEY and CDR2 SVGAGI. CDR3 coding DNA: TGTGCCAGCAGCTACGTACTAGCGGGAGCCGCCGAGCAGTACTTC. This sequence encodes CASSYVLAGAAEQYF.

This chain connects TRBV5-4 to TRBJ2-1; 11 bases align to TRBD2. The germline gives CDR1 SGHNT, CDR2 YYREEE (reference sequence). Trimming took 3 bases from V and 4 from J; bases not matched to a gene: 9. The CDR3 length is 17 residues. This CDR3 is CASSWKVSGGVYNEQFF. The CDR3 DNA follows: TGTGCCAGCAGCTGGAAAGTTAGCGGGGGGGTTTACAATGAGCAGTTCTTC.

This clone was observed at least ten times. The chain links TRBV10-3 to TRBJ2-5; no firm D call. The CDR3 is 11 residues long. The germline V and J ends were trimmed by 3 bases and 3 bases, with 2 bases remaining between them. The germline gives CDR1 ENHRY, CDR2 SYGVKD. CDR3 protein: CAISDEETQYF. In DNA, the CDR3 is TGTGCCATCAGTGACGAAGAGACCCAGTACTTC.

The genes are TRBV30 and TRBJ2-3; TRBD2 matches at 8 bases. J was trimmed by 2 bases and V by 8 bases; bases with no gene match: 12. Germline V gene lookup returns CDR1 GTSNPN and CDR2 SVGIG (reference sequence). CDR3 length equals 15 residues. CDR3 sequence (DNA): TGTGCCACCCCGTCGGCGGGGGGCAACACAGATACGCAGTATTTT. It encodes CATPSAGGNTDTQYF.

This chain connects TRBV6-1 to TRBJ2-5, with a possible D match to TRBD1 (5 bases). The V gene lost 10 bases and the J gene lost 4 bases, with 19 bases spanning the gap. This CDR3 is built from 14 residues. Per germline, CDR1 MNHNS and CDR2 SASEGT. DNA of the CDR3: TGTGCCATACCCCATCCAGGGCGTTTAGAGACCCAGTACTTC. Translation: CAIPHPGRLETQYF.

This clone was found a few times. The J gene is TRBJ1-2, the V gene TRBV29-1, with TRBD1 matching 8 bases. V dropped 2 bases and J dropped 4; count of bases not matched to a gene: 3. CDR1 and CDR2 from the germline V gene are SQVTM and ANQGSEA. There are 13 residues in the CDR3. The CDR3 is CSVETTGAYGYTF. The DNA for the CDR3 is TGCAGCGTTGAAACGACAGGGGCCTATGGCTACACCTTC.

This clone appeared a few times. The DNA for the CDR3 is TGTGCCAGCAGTACGTTCGGGCAGGGGATTACAGATACGCAGTATTTT. Its translation: CASSTFGQGITDTQYF. The chain is built from TRBV28 and TRBJ2-3; tentative D call: TRBD1 (6 bases). With 5 bases removed from V and 3 bases from J, the gap between germline ends came to 18 bases. In germline, CDR1 is MDHEN, CDR2 SYDVKM. The CDR3 length is 16 residues.

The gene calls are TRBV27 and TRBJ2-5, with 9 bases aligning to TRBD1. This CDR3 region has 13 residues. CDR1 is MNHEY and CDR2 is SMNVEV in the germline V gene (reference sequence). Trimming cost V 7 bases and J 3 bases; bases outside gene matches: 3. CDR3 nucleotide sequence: TGTGCCAGCAAGCGGACAGGGGAAGAGACCCAGTACTTC. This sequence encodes CASKRTGEETQYF.

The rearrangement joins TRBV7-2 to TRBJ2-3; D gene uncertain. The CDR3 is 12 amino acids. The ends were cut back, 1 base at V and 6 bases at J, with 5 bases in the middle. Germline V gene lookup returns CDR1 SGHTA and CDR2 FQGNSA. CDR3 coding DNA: TGTGCCAGCAGCTTAGTCTCCGATACGCAGTATTTT. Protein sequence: CASSLVSDTQYF.

The CDR3 region is CAWSQEREDTQYF. The CDR3 bases are TGTGCCTGGAGTCAGGAGAGGGAAGATACGCAGTATTTT. The V call is TRBV30, the J call TRBJ2-3; possibly TRBD2 for D (5 bases). Germline CDR1 reads GTSNPN; CDR2 reads SVGIG (reference sequence). There are 13 residues in the CDR3. V was shortened by 2 bases and J by 5 bases, with 11 bases between the two germline ends. The full variable domain, completed using reference TRBV30 and TRBJ2-3, is SQTIHQWPATLVQPVGSPLSLECTVEGTSNPNLYWYRQAAGRGLQLLFYSVGIGQISSEVPQNLSASRPQDRQFILSSKKLLLSDSGFYLCAWSQEREDTQYFGPGTRLTVL.

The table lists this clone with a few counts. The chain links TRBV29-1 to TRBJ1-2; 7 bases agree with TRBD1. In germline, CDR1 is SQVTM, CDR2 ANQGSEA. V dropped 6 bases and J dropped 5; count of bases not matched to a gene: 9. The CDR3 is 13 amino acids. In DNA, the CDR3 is TGCAGCGTAAGGTTCGGGACAGAATATGGCTACACCTTC. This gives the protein CSVRFGTEYGYTF.

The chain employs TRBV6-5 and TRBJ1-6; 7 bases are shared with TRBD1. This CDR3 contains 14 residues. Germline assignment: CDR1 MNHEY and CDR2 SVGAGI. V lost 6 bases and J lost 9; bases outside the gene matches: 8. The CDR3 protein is CASRNRGFSSPLHF. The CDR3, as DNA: TGTGCCAGCAGGAACAGGGGTTTTAGTTCACCCCTCCACTTT.

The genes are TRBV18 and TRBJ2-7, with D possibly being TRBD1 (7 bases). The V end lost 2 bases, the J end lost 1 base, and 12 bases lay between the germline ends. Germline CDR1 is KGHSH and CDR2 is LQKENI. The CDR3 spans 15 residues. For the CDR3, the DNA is TGTGCCAGCTCACCAGGAGGGGGCCTTTCCTACGAGCAGTACTTC. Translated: CASSPGGGLSYEQYF.

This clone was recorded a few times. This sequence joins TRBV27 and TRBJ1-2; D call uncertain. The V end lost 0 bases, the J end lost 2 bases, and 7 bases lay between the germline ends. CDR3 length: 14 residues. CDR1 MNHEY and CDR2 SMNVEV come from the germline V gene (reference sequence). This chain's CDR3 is CASSLSRQNYGYTF. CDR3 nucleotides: TGTGCCAGCAGTTTATCGAGACAAAACTATGGCTACACCTTC.